This T cell receptor (beta chain) was captured by sequencing in a study of cytomegalovirus exposure and HLA in healthy donors. Overall study: In a previous analysis, 110 million or so unique TCR beta sequences were found from roughly 180 million T cells. Among the 300 to 500 donors who were genotyped, about 86% fell in the genetic ancestry cluster that is associated with self-reported Caucasian donors. Study results and limitations: The study put roughly 160 TCR beta chains on its list as cytomegalovirus-associated.

With regard to this clone: Its antigen remains unidentified.

PCR amplification relied on 60 Vbeta primers (plus 13 Jbeta primers). Profiled with immunoSEQ multiplex PCR; TCRdb holds only in-frame clones, not every one. The profile shows 110,000 to 150,000 clones, less than 85% of them singletons. This CDR3 has 14 amino acids. J gave up 4 bases and V 5 bases, and 7 bases lay outside the gene matches. CDR1 MNHNY and CDR2 SVGAGI come from the germline V gene (reference sequence). The origin of this receptor is a woman aged 60-70 years in good health and CMV-seropositive. Sequenced input: PBMCs. The chain has TRBV6-6 and TRBJ1-2, with 7 bases identical to TRBD1. In DNA, the CDR3 is TGTGCCAGCAGTACCCCAGGGGGGACCTATGGCTACACCTTC. Its translation: CASSTPGGTYGYTF.